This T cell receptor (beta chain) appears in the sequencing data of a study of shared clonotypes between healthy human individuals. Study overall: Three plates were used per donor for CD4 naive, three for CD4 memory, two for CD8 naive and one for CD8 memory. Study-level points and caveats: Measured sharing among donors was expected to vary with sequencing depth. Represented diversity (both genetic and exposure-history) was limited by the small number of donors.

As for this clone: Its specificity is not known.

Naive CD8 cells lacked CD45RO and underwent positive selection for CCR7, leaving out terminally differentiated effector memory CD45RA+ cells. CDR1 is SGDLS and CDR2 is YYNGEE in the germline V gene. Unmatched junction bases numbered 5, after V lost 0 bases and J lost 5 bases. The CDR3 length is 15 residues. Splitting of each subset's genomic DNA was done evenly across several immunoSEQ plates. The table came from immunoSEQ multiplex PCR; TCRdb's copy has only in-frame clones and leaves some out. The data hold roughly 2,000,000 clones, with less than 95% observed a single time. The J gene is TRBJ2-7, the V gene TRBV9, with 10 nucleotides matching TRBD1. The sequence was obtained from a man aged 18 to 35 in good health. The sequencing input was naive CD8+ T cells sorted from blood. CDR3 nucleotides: TGTGCCAGCAGCGTAGATGGGACAGGGGACGACGAGCAGTACTTC. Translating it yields CASSVDGTGDDEQYF. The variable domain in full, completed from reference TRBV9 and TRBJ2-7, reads DSGVTQTPKHLITATGQRVTLRCSPRSGDLSVYWYQQSLDQGLQFLIQYYNGEERAKGNILERFSAQQFPDLHSELNLSSLELGDSALYFCASSVDGTGDDEQYFGPGTRLTVT.